This paragraph reports one T cell receptor beta chain. Its antigen is unknown. The CDR3 is 15 amino acids. Germline CDR1 and CDR2: SGHAT and FQDESV (reference sequence). Trimming cost V 2 bases and J 3 bases; bases outside gene matches: 7. Method: immunoSEQ multiplex PCR; TCRdb's copy keeps in-frame clones and lacks some. The data show thousands of clones, with 65% to 80% seen just once and over 20% held by the top ten. These data belong to a study of T cells after posttransplantation cyclophosphamide. The study, taken as a whole, reports: Donor-recipient repertoire similarity was low at 1-2 months, rising over year one. After PTCy, TRB diversity resembled that of CNI/methotrexate controls.

This receptor was obtained from a woman aged 50 to 65 in good health and a related stem cell transplant donor. The V call is TRBV11-1, the J call TRBJ2-7; 7 bases line up with TRBD2. The sequenced material came from memory CD4+ T cells sorted from blood. The CDR3 DNA is TGTGCCAGCAGCTTAATGGGCGGGAGTGACTACGAGCAGTACTTC. This sequence encodes CASSLMGGSDYEQYF.